A single T cell receptor (beta chain) is shown here with its context. This specimen belongs to a study of blood T cell repertoires in COVID-19. Study in general: Nucleic acid was either cDNA or gDNA, and it came from T cells, B-cell-depleted T cells, or PBMCs.

TCRdb's table, derived via immunoSEQ multiplex PCR, lists solely in-frame clones and lacks some. The data hold 200,000 to 250,000 clones, with 88% observed a single time. The sample was PBMCs or T cells enriched from blood (not recorded which). The TCR sequence derives from a woman aged 25 to 39 who had been exposed to COVID-19.

The CDR3 nucleotides are TGCGCCAGCAGGTTAGAAGGGCAGGGGGGCACTGAAGCTTTCTTT. Its translation is CASRLEGQGGTEAFF. This chain connects TRBV5-1 to TRBJ1-1, with 7 positions matching TRBD1. Germline V gives CDR1 SGHRS, CDR2 YFSETQ. The CDR3 length is 15 residues. The junction had 11 bases not matched to a gene; V was cut back by 5 bases and J by 4 bases.